This TCR beta chain came from a study of PD-1 blockade in classical Hodgkin lymphoma (TCRdb year 2020). Looking at the study overall: Nivolumab dosing was 3 mg/kg intravenously every 2 weeks, continuing until either disease progression or unacceptable toxicity. A peripheral blood immune signature of response to PD-1 blockade in classical Hodgkin lymphoma was defined using TCR beta sequencing and CyTOF. The research as a whole found: Diversity was lower in patients who began nivolumab less than 1 year after ASCT, so these patients were left out of later analyses to avoid confounding by immune reconstitution. Trial patients with a complete response had baseline diversity similar to that of newly diagnosed patients, while partial responders and progressors had significantly lower diversity. By C4D1, a significant rise was seen in CD4+ TCR diversity but not in CD8+ TCR diversity (p=0.0027 vs p=0.16), and the rise was most apparent among complete responders (p=0.02). Baseline TCR diversity was reported as lower in newly diagnosed patients than in healthy donors, and lower still in relapsed/refractory patients. The study was limited to a single clinical trial cohort, and causes of repertoire differences, possibly disease activity or prior therapy, remained undefined.

Of note for this clone: What this receptor recognizes is not known. It has no much larger one-base neighbor in the sample; base qualities were not kept.

Genomic DNA was extracted with the Qiagen DNeasy kit from unsorted PBMCs and from negatively selected CD4+ and CD8+ fractions. TCR beta CDR3 regions were amplified by immunoSEQ multiplex PCR using primers annealing to V and J segments. A synthetic immune receptor repertoire was used to minimize amplification bias, and remaining bias was computationally removed after sequencing. In the authors' own workflow: Repertoire diversity was quantified as the Shannon entropy index using custom Python scripts. Unsorted, CD4+ and CD8+ repertoires were examined separately, except in combined analyses, for which CD4+ and CD8+ sequences were merged in silico. Clonal expansion was defined as a frequency increase of at least 2-fold after treatment compared with C1D1, and clones undetected at baseline were assigned a pseudocount of 0.5. Singleton clones were defined as clones with 0 or 1 copy at C1D1, and non-singleton clones were defined as clones with 2 or more copies. By matching protein sequences in sorted samples from the same patient, clones expanded in unsorted samples were annotated as CD4+, CD8+ or unknown. Wilcoxon tests were applied to paired samples to test diversity changes from C1D1 to C4D1. TCRdb re-hosts the immuneACCESS table, in-frame sequences only. Its copies lack some clones; in the studies checked, an unresolved V gene accounts for under half of them, and the cause for the rest is not known. Clonal size and the V and J genes are those of that table, whereas D and trimming came from the DNA. This sample has approximately 98,000 clones in its table, and roughly 87% of those were observed once. Together, the top ten hold 15% to 20% of the sample.

The meaning of the sample's time point label: cycle 2 day 1 (C2D1) of nivolumab. All trial patients had relapsed after autologous stem cell transplantation, with cohorts A, B and C differing in prior brentuximab vedotin exposure. A total of 50 to 70 patients with relapsed/refractory classical Hodgkin lymphoma made up the trial cohort, and each patient's best overall response was complete response, partial response or progressive disease. Single-agent nivolumab was administered to trial patients in the multi-cohort phase II CheckMate 205 trial. An independent review committee assessed best overall response by applying the 2007 International Working Group response criteria. PBMCs from the trial were collected at three points: immediately before nivolumab initiation (C1D1), and during therapy at cycle 2 day 1 and cycle 4 day 1. Peripheral blood was collected in 8 mL Vacutainer Cell Preparation Tubes, from which PBMCs were isolated by centrifugation and then cryopreserved.

The sequence was obtained from a human donor with classical Hodgkin lymphoma. Sample: peripheral blood mononuclear cells (PBMCs), taken before the second cycle of nivolumab.

The nucleotide sequence reads as follows: TGTGCCAGCAGCCCTGGGAATAGCGGCAATCAGCCCCAGCATTTT. It translates to CASSPGNSGNQPQHF. Rearrangement joined TRBV7-9 to TRBJ1-5, with no D gene named confidently. Measured from the cysteine to the phenylalanine, the CDR3 is 15 residues long. The retained sequence is limited to the CDR3, 45 bases, with the frame set at the first base. The germline ends are 13 bases apart after V is trimmed by 5 bases and J by 2 bases. As encoded in the germline V gene (reference sequence), CDR1 is SEHNR while CDR2 is FQNEAQ.